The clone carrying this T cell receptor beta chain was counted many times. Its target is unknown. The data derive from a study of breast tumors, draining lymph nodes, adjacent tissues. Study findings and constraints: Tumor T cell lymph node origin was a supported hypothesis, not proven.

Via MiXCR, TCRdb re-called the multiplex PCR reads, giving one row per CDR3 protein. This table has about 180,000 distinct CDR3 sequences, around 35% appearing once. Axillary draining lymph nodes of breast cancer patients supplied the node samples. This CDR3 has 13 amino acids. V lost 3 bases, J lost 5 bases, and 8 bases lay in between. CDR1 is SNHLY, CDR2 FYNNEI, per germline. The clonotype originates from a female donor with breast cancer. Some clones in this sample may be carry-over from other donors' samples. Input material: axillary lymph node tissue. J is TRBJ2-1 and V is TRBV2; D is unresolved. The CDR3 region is CASSDVGNNEQFF. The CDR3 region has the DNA TGTGCCAGCAGTGATGTAGGGAACAATGAGCAGTTCTTC.